Each of the 19 T cell receptor beta chains below was sequenced from the same sample in a study of T-cell memory formation after mild COVID-19. From the 5' RACE reads, TCRdb called clonotypes with MiXCR, one entry per CDR3 protein. The sample has 140,000 or so distinct CDR3 sequences; 14% are singletons. The sample taken for sequencing was PBMCs or a T cell subset sorted from them (not recorded which). Source of these receptors: an adult woman who had mild COVID-19 (a few samples of this study predate the infection). Cell type and time point are not known.

Relative to its sample, this clonotype is medium-sized. The V gene is TRBV7-6, the J gene TRBJ2-3, with 8 nucleotides matching TRBD1. Germline trimming cut 5 bases from V and 1 base from J; bases unmatched to any gene: 17. Germline V CDR1 and CDR2: SGHVS, FNYEAQ. The CDR3 runs to 19 residues. CDR3: CASSPLATTGGQGTDTQYF. CDR3 bases: TGTGCCAGCAGCCCACTAGCAACTACAGGGGGACAGGGCACAGATACGCAGTATTTT.

This clonotype has only a few counts. V usage is TRBV7-2 and J usage is TRBJ2-5, with D perhaps matching TRBD1 (5 bases). The CDR3 is made up of 14 amino acids. The germline V gene has CDR1 SGHTA and CDR2 FQGNSA. Trimming took 6 bases from V and 5 from J, leaving 16 bases between them. The CDR3 region has the DNA TGTGCCAGCAGGCAGCTAGGGGTGGAGGAGACCCAGTACTTC. Residues: CASRQLGVEETQYF.

For this clonotype: One end of the junction varies from germline; a read error may be responsible. The rearrangement uses TRBV6-5 and TRBJ2-1, with TRBD1 matching 8 bases. The CDR3 runs 14 residues. Germline V gene sequence: CDR1 MNHEY, CDR2 SVGAGI. The CDR3 sequence is CGSSPPDREVEQFF. As DNA, the CDR3 is TGTGGCAGCAGTCCCCCGGACAGGGAGGTTGAGCAGTTCTTC.

This rearrangement joins TRBV6-5 to TRBJ2-5; D may be TRBD2 (6 bases). V shed 4 bases and J shed 3 bases, with 15 bases lying between them. Germline CDR1 and CDR2: MNHEY and SVGAGI. The CDR3 extends over 15 amino acids. The CDR3 region is CASSSHISGEETQYF. The CDR3 DNA follows: TGTGCCAGCAGTTCGCATATTTCGGGGGAAGAGACCCAGTACTTC.

This clonotype was seen a handful of times. This chain links TRBV6-1 with TRBJ2-7, with D perhaps TRBD2 (6 bases). Trimming cost V 5 bases and J 4 bases, with 18 bases left between them. Germline lookup yields CDR1 MNHNS and CDR2 SASEGT. This CDR3 has 15 amino acids. The CDR3 spells CASSQGNNGGYEQYF. CDR3 sequence (DNA): TGTGCCAGCAGTCAAGGAAATAACGGGGGATACGAGCAGTACTTC.

The V gene is TRBV19, the J gene TRBJ2-1; perhaps TRBD2 as D (7 bases). Deletions cut 9 bases from V and 3 bases from J, with 15 bases between. CDR1 is LNHDA, CDR2 SQIVND, per germline (reference sequence). The CDR3 loop spans 14 amino acids. CDR3 DNA sequence: TGTGCCAGCGAACCGGGGGGCAACTACAATGAGCAGTTCTTC. This encodes CASEPGGNYNEQFF.

This clonotype has only a few counts. This chain uses TRBV20-1 with TRBJ2-7, with TRBD2 matching over 8 bases. The germline V gene has CDR1 DFQATT and CDR2 SNEGSKA (reference sequence). V lost 6 bases to trimming and J lost 7 bases; unmatched junction nucleotides: 14. This CDR3 has 14 amino acids. CDR3 amino acids: CSARSGGLLVEQYF. The CDR3 DNA reads TGCAGTGCCAGAAGCGGGGGCCTCCTTGTGGAGCAGTACTTC.

The chain uses TRBV20-1 and TRBJ2-1, with 14 positions matching TRBD2. Losses at the gene ends were 6 bases for V and 0 bases for J; bases not matched to a gene: 4. The length of the CDR3 is 16 residues. From germline, CDR1 is DFQATT and CDR2 SNEGSKA (reference sequence). CDR3 sequence reads: CSAKGTSGSSYNEQFF. The CDR3 nucleotides are TGCAGTGCAAAAGGGACTAGCGGGAGCTCCTACAATGAGCAGTTCTTC.

J is TRBJ2-5 and V is TRBV5-1; D is unresolved. In germline, CDR1 is SGHRS, CDR2 YFSETQ. Between the trimmed V and J ends, which lost 4 bases and 5 bases, there was a span of 18 bases. This CDR3 is built from 15 residues. The CDR3: CASSPTDLGRETQYF. The DNA for the CDR3 is TGCGCCAGCAGCCCAACCGACTTAGGCCGGGAGACCCAGTACTTC.

V and J are TRBV4-1 and TRBJ2-1, with 9 nucleotides matching TRBD1. CDR3 length: 18 amino acids. In germline, CDR1 is MGHRA, CDR2 YSYEKL. The ends lost 1 base at V and 4 bases at J; junction bases unmatched: 11. CDR3 loop: CASSQVFSGTGFYNEQFF. CDR3 bases: TGCGCCAGCAGCCAAGTGTTCTCAGGGACAGGGTTTTACAATGAGCAGTTCTTC.

The rearrangement uses TRBV3-1 and TRBJ1-1; TRBD1 is a possible D gene (5 bases). Looked up from germline, CDR1 is LGHDT and CDR2 is YNNKEL (reference sequence). This CDR3 spans 14 amino acids. Trimming took 1 base from V and 6 from J, leaving 12 bases between them. The CDR3 region is CASSQGWGHSEAFF. CDR3 in DNA: TGTGCCAGCAGCCAAGGGTGGGGCCACTCTGAAGCTTTCTTT.

The table lists this clonotype with many counts. The rearrangement uses TRBV28 and TRBJ2-7; D may be TRBD2 (5 bases). The germline CDR1 and CDR2 sequences are MDHEN and SYDVKM. V was clipped by 4 bases and J by 3 bases, with 13 bases between them. The length of the CDR3 is 14 residues. The CDR3 here is CASSSGSVGYEQYF. The CDR3 DNA is TGTGCCAGCAGTTCTGGTAGCGTAGGCTACGAGCAGTACTTC. Variable domain in full (rest from reference TRBV28 and TRBJ2-7): DVKVTQSSRYLVKRTGEKVFLECVQDMDHENMFWYRQDPGLGLRLIYFSYDVKMKEKGDIPEGYSVSREKKERFSLILESASTNQTSMYLCASSSGSVGYEQYFGPGTRLTVT.

There are a few counts of this clonotype. The chain links TRBV29-1 to TRBJ2-1; 7 bases fit TRBD2. CDR3 length: 14 amino acids. The trim removed 7 bases at V and 3 bases at J, leaving 9 bases unmatched. Germline V gives CDR1 SQVTM, CDR2 ANQGSEA. The CDR3 protein is CSALGREGYNEQFF. The DNA of the CDR3 is TGCAGCGCTCTAGGGAGGGAAGGCTACAATGAGCAGTTCTTC.

This chain uses TRBV7-8 with TRBJ2-5; D is unresolved. The CDR3 loop spans 11 amino acids. V was pared by 4 bases and J by 5 bases, with 5 bases between. Germline values: CDR1 SGHVS, CDR2 FQNEAQ. The CDR3: CASSSPETQYF. CDR3 in DNA: TGTGCCAGCAGCTCTCCGGAGACCCAGTACTTC.

At least ten counts were recorded for this clonotype. The chain employs TRBV29-1 and TRBJ2-1; D possibly uses TRBD1 or TRBD2 (6 bases each). This CDR3 is built from 11 residues. V was cut by 2 bases and J by 9 bases, with 8 bases left in between. Germline CDR1 is SQVTM and CDR2 is ANQGSEA. The CDR3 nucleotides are TGCAGCGTTGAAAAGGGGGGTGAGCAGTTCTTC. It yields the protein CSVEKGGEQFF.

J is TRBJ1-1 and V is TRBV15; D ambiguous. Trimming shortened V by 1 base and J by 3 bases, and 15 bases separated the two germline ends. The CDR3 covers 16 residues. Germline V CDR1 and CDR2: LNHNV, YYDKDF (reference sequence). The CDR3 reads CATSRGVREKDTEAFF. CDR3 nucleotide sequence: TGTGCCACCAGCAGAGGAGTGAGGGAGAAGGACACTGAAGCTTTCTTT.

This clonotype was picked up one time. The chain uses TRBV10-3 and TRBJ2-7; TRBD1 matches at 9 bases. Per germline, CDR1 ENHRY and CDR2 SYGVKD. The CDR3 sequence is 13 residues long. Trimming removed 8 bases from V and 2 bases from J; junction bases left unmatched: 4. The CDR3 loop reads CAIGTGLPYEQYV. The CDR3 coding sequence is TGTGCCATCGGGACAGGGCTTCCCTACGAGCAGTACGTC.

This chain connects TRBV4-3 to TRBJ2-2, with a possible D match to TRBD1 (5 bases). The CDR3 is 14 residues long. Germline CDR1 reads LGHNA; CDR2 reads YSLEER. Trimming removed 4 bases from V and 1 base from J, with 7 bases in between. The CDR3: CASSPTENTGELFF. The CDR3 DNA reads TGCGCCAGCAGCCCGACAGAGAACACCGGGGAGCTGTTTTTT.

J is TRBJ1-3 and V is TRBV6-1, with D tentatively TRBD1 (5 bases). The CDR3 extends over 14 amino acids. V was pared by 5 bases and J by 3 bases, with 11 bases between. Germline loops: CDR1 MNHNS, CDR2 SASEGT. CDR3 residues: CASSRGVGGNTIYF. In DNA form, the CDR3 reads TGTGCCAGCAGTCGGGGGGTGGGTGGAAACACCATATATTTT.